This T cell receptor (beta chain) derives from a study of blood T cell repertoires in COVID-19. Study background: Acute and convalescent COVID-19 specimens originated in the United States, Italy and Spain. The cDNA or gDNA used as material had been derived from T cells, B-cell-depleted T cells, or PBMCs.

Per the original data handling: It was from reference gene primer amplification that nucleated cell counts were estimated. The repertoire was sequenced with immunoSEQ multiplex PCR; TCRdb's copy has only in-frame clones and lacks some. V and J calls and clone size are those listed in that table; D and trimming were worked out from the DNA. The table lists tens of thousands of clones, 70% to 90% of them singletons. Trimming stripped 1 base from V and 5 bases from J, with 6 bases between. This CDR3 contains 12 residues. The chain carries TRBV12-3 or TRBV12-4 and TRBJ2-7; a weak D match, TRBD1 (5 bases). Sequencing used peripheral blood. This TCR derives from a woman aged 55-70 years with acute or convalescent COVID-19. The CDR3 coding sequence is TGTGCCAGCAGTTTAGGGGGCAACGAGCAGTACTTC. Its translation is CASSLGGNEQYF.